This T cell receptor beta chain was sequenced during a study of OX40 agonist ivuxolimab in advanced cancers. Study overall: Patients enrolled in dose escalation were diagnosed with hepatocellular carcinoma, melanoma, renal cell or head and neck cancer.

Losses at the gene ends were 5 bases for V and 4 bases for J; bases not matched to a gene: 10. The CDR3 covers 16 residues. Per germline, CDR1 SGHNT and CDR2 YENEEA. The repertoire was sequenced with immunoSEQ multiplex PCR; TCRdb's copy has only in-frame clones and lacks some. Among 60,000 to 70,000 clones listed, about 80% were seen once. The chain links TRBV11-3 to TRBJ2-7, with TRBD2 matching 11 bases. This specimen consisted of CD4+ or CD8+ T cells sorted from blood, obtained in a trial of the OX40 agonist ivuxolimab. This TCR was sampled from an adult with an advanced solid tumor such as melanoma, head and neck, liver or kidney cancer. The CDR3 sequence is CASSATSGGDLYEQYF. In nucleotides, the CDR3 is TGTGCCAGCAGCGCAACTAGCGGGGGAGATTTGTACGAGCAGTACTTC.